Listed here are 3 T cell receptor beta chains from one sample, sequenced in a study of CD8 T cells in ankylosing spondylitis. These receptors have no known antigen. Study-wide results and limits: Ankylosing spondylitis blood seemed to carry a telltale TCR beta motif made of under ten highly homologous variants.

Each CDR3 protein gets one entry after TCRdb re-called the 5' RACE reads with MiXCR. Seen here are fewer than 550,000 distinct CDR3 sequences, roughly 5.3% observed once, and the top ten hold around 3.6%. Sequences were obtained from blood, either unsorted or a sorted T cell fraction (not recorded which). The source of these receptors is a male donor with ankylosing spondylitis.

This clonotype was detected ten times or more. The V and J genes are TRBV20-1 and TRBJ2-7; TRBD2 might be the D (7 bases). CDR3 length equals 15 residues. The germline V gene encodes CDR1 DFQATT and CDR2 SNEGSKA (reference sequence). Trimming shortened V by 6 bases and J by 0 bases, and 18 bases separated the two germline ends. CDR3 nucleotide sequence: TGCAGTGCCTCAGGGGTAAGGACTAGCTCCTACGAGCAGTACTTC. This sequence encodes CSASGVRTSSYEQYF.

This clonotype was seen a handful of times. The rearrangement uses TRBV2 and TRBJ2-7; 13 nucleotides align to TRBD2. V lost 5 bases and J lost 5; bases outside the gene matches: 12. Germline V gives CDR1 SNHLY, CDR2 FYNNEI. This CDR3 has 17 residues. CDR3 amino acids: CASSNEAGTSGINEQYF. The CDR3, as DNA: TGTGCCAGCAGTAATGAGGCCGGGACTAGCGGGATCAACGAGCAGTACTTC. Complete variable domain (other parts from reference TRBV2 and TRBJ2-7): EPEVTQTPSHQVTQMGQEVILRCVPISNHLYFYWYRQILGQKVEFLVSFYNNEISEKSEIFDDQFSVERPDGSNFTLKIRSTKLEDSAMYFCASSNEAGTSGINEQYFGPGTRLTVT.

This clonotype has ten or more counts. DNA of the CDR3: TGCAGCGTTGGGGGATTTAGCGGGAAGCCCTACAATGAGCAGTTCTTC. Translating it yields CSVGGFSGKPYNEQFF. This rearrangement joins TRBV29-1 to TRBJ2-1, with TRBD2 matching over 8 bases. The CDR3 covers 16 residues. Looked up from germline, CDR1 is SQVTM and CDR2 is ANQGSEA. With V trimmed by 4 bases and J by 2 bases, 10 bases remained unmatched.